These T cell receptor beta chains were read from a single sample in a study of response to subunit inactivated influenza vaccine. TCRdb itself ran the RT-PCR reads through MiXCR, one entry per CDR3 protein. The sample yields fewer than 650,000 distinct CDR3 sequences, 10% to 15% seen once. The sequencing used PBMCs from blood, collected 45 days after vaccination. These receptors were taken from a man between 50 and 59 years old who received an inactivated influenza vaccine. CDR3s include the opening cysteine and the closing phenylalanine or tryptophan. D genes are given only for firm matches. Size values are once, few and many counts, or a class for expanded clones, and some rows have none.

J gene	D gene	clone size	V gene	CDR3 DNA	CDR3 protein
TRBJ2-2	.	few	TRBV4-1	TGCGCCAGCAGCCAAGCGGACTCCTCGAACACCGGGGAGCTGTTTTTT	CASSQADSSNTGELFF
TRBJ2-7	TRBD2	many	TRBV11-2	TGTGCCAGCAGCAAGACTAGCGGTTTCTCCTACGAGCAGTACTTC	CASSKTSGFSYEQYF
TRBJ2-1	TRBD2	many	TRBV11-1	TGTGCCAGCAGCCGAGAAGCGGGGAGGGGCAATGAGCAGTTCTTC	CASSREAGRGNEQFF
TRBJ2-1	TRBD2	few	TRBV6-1	TGTGCCAGCAGCACGGGACTAGCGCCTTACAATGAGCAGTTCTTC	CASSTGLAPYNEQFF
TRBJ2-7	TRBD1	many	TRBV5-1	TGCGCCAGCAGCCCGGGACAGGGGAACGAGCAGTACTTC	CASSPGQGNEQYF
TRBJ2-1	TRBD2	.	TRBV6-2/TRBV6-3	TGTGCCAGCAGGGCGGGGGGGCTGTACAATGAGCAGTTCTTC	CASRAGGLYNEQFF
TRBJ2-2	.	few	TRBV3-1	TGTGCCAGCAGCCAAGTTCGTACCGGGGAGCTGTTTTTT	CASSQVRTGELFF
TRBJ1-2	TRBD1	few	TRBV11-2	TGTGCCAGCAGCCGCGGGACAGACATATTCGAGTATGGCTACACCTTC	CASSRGTDIFEYGYTF
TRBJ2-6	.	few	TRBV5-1	TGCGCCAGCAGTGGGCAGGTCGCTGGGGCCAACGTCCTGACTTTC	CASSGQVAGANVLTF
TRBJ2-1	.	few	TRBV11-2	TGTGCCAGCAGCTTAGCGGTGACACTGGAGCAGTTCTTC	CASSLAVTLEQFF
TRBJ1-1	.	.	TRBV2	TGTGCCAGCAGTGAGCATCTTAGGGTGAACACTGAAGCTTTCTTT	CASSEHLRVNTEAFF
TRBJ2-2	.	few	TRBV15	TGTGCCACCAGCAACCCATTCAACCGGGAGCTGTTTTTT	CATSNPFNRELFF
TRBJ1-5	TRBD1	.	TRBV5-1	TGCGCCAGCAGCTGGGGGGACAGGGGATCGGCTCAGCCCCAGCATTTT	CASSWGDRGSAQPQHF
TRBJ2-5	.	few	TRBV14	TGTGCCAGCAGCCAAGAGTTGGGGCGGCCCCAAGAGACCCAGTACTTC	CASSQELGRPQETQYF
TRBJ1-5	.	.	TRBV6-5	TGTGCCAGCAGTTCTCAGAAGCGCAGAGATGAGGAGCCCCAGCATTTT	CASSSQKRRDEEPQHF
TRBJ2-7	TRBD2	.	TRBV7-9	TGTGCCAGCAGCCCCCCCGGGACTAGCGACCGCTCCTACGAGCAGTACTTC	CASSPPGTSDRSYEQYF
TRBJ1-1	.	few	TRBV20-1	TGCAGTGCCCCATCATTGACAGGAGGCACTGAAGCTTTCTTT	CSAPSLTGGTEAFF
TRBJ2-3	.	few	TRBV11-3	TGTGCCAGCAGCGCCGGGACTTCCTCCACAAGCACAGATACGCAGTATTTT	CASSAGTSSTSTDTQYF
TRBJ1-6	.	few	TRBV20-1	TGCAGTGCTAGAATGGCGAGTCCCCTCCACTTT	CSARMASPLHF
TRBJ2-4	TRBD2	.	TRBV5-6	TGTGCCAGCAGCTTGTTTAGCCTAGCGGAAAACATTCAGTACTTC	CASSLFSLAENIQYF
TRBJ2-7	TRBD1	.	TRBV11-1	TGTGCCAGCAGCTTGTACAGGGGGCGAGGCGAGCAGTACTTC	CASSLYRGRGEQYF
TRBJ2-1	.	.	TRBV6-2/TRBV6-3	TGTGCCAGCTCAGACCCCGTCTCCTACAATGAGCAGTTCTTC	CASSDPVSYNEQFF
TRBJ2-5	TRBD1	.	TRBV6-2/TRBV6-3	TGTGCCAGCAGTCCACCCGAGGGGGCAGAGACCCAGTACTTC	CASSPPEGAETQYF
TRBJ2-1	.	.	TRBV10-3	TGTGCCATCTGTTCCGCCGTGGGTTCCAGACAGAAATACAATGAGCAGTTCTTC	CAICSAVGSRQKYNEQFF
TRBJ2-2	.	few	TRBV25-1	TGTGCCAGCGGCTCCTCGTGGACCGGGGAGCTGTTTTTT	CASGSSWTGELFF
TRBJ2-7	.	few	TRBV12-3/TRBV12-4	TGTGCCAGCAGTTTCGGGCAGGGCAACGAGCAGTACTTC	CASSFGQGNEQYF
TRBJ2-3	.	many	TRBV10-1	TGCGCCAGCAGTGAGAGGACAGCTAGCACAGATACGCAGTATTTT	CASSERTASTDTQYF
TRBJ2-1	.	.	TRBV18	TGTGCCAGCTCACCACCCCCTAGGGATGAGCAGTTCTTC	CASSPPPRDEQFF
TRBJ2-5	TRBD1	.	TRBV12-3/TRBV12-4	TGTGCCAGCAGCCTCACCGGGACAGGGGAGAGAGAGACCCAGTACTTC	CASSLTGTGERETQYF
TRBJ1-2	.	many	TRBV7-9	TGTGCCAGCAGCTTTGTCAGGGTCGATGGCTACACCTTC	CASSFVRVDGYTF
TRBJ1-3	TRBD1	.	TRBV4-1	TGCGCCAGCAGCCTTGGGGACAGGGGCCACTCTGGAAACACCATATATTTT	CASSLGDRGHSGNTIYF
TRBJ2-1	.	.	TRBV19	TGTGCCAGTAGTATAATAGGAACGAGATCCTACAATGAGCAGTTCTTC	CASSIIGTRSYNEQFF
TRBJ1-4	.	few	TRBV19	TGTGCCAGTAGTCAGAAAAGGAATGAAAAACTGTTTTTT	CASSQKRNEKLFF
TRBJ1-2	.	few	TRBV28	TGTGCCAGCACCACTGCCCAGGGCAATGGCTACACCTTC	CASTTAQGNGYTF
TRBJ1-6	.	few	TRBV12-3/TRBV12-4	TGTGCCAGCAGTTTAGCGCCATATTCACCCCTCCACTTT	CASSLAPYSPLHF
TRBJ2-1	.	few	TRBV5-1	TGCGCCAGCAGCTTTAGCCCTAACAGGGCCAGCAACAATGAGCAGTTCTTC	CASSFSPNRASNNEQFF
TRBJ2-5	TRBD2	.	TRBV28	TGTGCCAGCAGTCCTTATTCTAGCGGGAGAGGAGAGACCCAGTACTTC	CASSPYSSGRGETQYF
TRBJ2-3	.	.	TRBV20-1	TGCAGTGCTAGACCGTTGGACAACCGATACACAGATACGCAGTATTTT	CSARPLDNRYTDTQYF
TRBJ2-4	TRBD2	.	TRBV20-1	TGCAGTGCTGACCACAGAGCGGGAGGGCCTGTAAACATTCAGTACTTC	CSADHRAGGPVNIQYF
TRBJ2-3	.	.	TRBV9	TGTGCCAGCAGCGTAGGGGCAGCGAGGGAGGCAGATACGCAGTATTTT	CASSVGAAREADTQYF
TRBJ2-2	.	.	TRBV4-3	TGCGCCAGCAGCCAGTATACCTACACCGGGGAGCTGTTTTTT	CASSQYTYTGELFF
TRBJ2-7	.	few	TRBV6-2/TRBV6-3	TGTGCCAGCAGAGATAGGGGGTTTGACGAGCAGTACTTC	CASRDRGFDEQYF
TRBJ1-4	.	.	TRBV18	TGTGCCAGCTCACTAAGACAGAAAAATGAAAAACTGTTTTTT	CASSLRQKNEKLFF
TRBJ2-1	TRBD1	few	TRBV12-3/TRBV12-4	TGTGCCAGCAAACCGGGACAGGGATACAATGAGCAGTTCTTC	CASKPGQGYNEQFF
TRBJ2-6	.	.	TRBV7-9	TGTGCCAGCAGCAACAGGGAAAACTCTGGGGCCAACGTCCTGACTTTC	CASSNRENSGANVLTF
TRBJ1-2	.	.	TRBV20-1	TGCAGTGTTAGATATCAGGGAATCAGTGGCTACACCTTC	CSVRYQGISGYTF
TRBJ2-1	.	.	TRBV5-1	TGCGCCAGCAGCCACCGGGGCATTGAGCAGTTCTTC	CASSHRGIEQFF
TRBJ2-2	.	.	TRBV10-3	TGTGCCATCAAGGAGGATAACACCGGGGAGCTGTTTTTT	CAIKEDNTGELFF
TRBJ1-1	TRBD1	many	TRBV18	TGTGCCAGCTCACCAACAGGGGTCGGTGGGAACACTGAAGCTTTCTTT	CASSPTGVGGNTEAFF
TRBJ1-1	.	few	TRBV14	TGTGCCAGCAGCCAAGATGCCGGGTACACTGAAGCTTTCTTT	CASSQDAGYTEAFF